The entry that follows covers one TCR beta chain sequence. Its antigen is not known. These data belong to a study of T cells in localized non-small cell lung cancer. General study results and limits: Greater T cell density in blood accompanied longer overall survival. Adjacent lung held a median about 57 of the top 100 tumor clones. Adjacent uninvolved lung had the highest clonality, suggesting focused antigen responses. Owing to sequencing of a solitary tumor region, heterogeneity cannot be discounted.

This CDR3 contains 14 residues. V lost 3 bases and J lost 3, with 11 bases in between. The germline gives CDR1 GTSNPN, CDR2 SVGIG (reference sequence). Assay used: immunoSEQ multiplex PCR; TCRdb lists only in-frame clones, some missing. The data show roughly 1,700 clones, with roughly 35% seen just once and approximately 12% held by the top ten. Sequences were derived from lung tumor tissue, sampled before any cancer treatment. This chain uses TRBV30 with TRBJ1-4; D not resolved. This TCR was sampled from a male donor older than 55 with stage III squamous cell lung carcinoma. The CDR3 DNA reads TGTGCCTGGAGAAGAGGGCTTGCTAATGAAAAACTGTTTTTT. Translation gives CAWRRGLANEKLFF.